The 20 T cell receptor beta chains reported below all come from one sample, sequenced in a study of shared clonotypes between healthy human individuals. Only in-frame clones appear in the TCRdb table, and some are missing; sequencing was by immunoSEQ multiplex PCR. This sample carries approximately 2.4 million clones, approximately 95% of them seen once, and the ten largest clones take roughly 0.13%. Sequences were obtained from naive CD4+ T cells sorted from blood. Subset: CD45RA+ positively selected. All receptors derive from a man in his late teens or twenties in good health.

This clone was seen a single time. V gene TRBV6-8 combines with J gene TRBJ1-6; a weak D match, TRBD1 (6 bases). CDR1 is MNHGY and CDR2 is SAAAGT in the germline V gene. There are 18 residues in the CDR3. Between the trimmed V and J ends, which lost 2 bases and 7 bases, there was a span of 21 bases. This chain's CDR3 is CASSYLGIEDSLNSPLHF. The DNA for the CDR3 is TGTGCCAGCAGTTACCTTGGGATAGAGGACAGTCTAAATTCACCCCTCCACTTT.

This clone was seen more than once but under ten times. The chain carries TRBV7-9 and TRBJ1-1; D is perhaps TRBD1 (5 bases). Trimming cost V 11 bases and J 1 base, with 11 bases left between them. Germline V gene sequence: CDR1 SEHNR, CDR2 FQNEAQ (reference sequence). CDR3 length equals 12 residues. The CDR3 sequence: CAGNTGNTEAFF. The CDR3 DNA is TGTGCCGGAAATACAGGGAACACTGAAGCTTTCTTT.

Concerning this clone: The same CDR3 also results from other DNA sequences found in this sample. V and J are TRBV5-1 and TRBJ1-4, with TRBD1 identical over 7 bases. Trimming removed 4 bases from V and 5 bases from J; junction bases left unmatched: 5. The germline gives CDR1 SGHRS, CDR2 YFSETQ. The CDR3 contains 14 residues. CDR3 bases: TGCGCCAGCAGCCCCGGGACAGCAAATGAAAAACTGTTTTTT. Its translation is CASSPGTANEKLFF.

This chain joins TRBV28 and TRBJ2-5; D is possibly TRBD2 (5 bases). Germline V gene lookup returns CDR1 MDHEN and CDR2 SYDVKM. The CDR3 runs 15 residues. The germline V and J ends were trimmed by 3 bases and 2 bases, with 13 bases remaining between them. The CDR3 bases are TGTGCCAGCAGTTTTGACCCGCCGGGGCAAGAGACCCAGTACTTC. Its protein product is CASSFDPPGQETQYF.

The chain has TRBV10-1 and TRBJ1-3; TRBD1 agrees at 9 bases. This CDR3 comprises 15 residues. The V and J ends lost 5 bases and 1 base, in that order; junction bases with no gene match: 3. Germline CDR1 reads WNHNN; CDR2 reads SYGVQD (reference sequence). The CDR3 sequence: CASSTGTGSGNTIYF. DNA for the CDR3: TGCGCCAGCAGTACCGGGACAGGGTCTGGAAACACCATATATTTT.

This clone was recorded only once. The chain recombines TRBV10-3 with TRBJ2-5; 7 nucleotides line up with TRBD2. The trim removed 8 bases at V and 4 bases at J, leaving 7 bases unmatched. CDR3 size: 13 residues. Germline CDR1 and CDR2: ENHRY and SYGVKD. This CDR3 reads CAIGAGRGETQYF. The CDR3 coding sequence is TGTGCCATCGGGGCAGGGAGGGGAGAGACCCAGTACTTC.

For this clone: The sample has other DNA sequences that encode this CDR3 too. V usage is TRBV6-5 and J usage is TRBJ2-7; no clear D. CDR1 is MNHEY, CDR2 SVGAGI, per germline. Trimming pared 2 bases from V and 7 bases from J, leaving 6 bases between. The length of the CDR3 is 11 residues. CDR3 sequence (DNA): TGTGCCAGCAGTTACGTGGGGGAGCAGTACTTC. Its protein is CASSYVGEQYF.

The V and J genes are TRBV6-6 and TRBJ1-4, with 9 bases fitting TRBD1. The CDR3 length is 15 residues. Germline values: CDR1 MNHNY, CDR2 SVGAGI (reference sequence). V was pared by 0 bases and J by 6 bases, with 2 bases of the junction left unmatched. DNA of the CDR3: TGTGCCAGCAGTTACTCGCGACAGGGGGATGAAAAACTGTTTTTT. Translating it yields CASSYSRQGDEKLFF.

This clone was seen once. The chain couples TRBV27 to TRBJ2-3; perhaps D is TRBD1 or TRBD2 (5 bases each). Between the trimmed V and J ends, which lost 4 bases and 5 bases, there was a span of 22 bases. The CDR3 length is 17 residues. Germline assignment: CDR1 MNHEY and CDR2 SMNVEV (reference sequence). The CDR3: CASSSPGLGSHQDTQYF. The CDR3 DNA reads TGTGCCAGCAGTTCCCCGGGGCTAGGGTCCCACCAAGATACGCAGTATTTT.

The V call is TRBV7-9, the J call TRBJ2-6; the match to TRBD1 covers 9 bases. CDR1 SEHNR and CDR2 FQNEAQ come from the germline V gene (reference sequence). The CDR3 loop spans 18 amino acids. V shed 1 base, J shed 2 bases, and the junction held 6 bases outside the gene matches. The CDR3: CASSLGDRGRAGANVLTF. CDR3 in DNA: TGTGCCAGCAGCTTAGGAGACAGGGGGAGAGCTGGGGCCAACGTCCTGACTTTC.

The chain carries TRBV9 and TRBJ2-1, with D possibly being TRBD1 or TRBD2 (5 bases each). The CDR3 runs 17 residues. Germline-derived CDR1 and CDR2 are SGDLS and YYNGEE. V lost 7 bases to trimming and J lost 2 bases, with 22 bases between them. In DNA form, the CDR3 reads TGTGCCAGCTCCCTAGGGGTGGAGGTCCAACCCTACAATGAGCAGTTCTTC. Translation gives CASSLGVEVQPYNEQFF. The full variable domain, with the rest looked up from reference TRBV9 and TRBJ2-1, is DSGVTQTPKHLITATGQRVTLRCSPRSGDLSVYWYQQSLDQGLQFLIQYYNGEERAKGNILERFSAQQFPDLHSELNLSSLELGDSALYFCASSLGVEVQPYNEQFFGPGTRLTVL.

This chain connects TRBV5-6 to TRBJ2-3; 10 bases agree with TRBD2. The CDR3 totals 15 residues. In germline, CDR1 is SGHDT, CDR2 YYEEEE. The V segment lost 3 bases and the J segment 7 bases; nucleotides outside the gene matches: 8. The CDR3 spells CASSSSGRALHTQYF. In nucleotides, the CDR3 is TGTGCCAGCAGCTCGAGCGGGAGGGCCCTCCATACGCAGTATTTT.

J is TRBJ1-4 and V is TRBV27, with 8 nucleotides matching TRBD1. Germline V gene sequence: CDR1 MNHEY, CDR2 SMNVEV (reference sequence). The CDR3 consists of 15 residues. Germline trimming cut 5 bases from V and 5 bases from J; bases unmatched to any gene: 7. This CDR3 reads CASSGQGGGNEKLFF. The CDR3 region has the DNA TGTGCCAGCAGTGGACAGGGAGGGGGGAATGAAAAACTGTTTTTT. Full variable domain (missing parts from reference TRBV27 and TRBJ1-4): EAQVTQNPRYLITVTGKKLTVTCSQNMNHEYMSWYRQDPGLGLRQIYYSMNVEVTDKGDVPEGYKVSRKEKRNFPLILESPSPNQTSLYFCASSGQGGGNEKLFFGSGTQLSVL.

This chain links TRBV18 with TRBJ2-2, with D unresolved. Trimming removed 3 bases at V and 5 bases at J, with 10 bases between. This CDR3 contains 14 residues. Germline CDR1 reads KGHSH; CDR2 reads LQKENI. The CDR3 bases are TGTGCCAGCTCACCTGGAGAGAGGACCGGGGAGCTGTTTTTT. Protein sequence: CASSPGERTGELFF.

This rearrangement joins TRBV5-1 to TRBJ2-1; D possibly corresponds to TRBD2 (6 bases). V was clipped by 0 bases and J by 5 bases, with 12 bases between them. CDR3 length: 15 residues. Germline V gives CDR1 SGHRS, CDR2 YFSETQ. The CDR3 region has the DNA TGCGCCAGCAGCTTGGGGCGGGGCCCTAACAATGAGCAGTTCTTC. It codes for CASSLGRGPNNEQFF.

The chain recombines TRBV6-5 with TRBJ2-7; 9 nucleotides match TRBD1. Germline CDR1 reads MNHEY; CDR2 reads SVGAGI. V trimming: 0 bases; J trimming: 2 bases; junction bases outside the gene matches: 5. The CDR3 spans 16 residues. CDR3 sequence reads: CASSYSTGTGTYEQYF. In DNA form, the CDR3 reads TGTGCCAGCAGTTACTCGACCGGGACAGGGACCTACGAGCAGTACTTC.

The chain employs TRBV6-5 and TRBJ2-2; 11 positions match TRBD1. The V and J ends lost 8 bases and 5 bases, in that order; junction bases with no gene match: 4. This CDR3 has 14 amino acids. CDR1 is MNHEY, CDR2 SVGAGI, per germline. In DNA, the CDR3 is TGTGCCAGCTTCCGGGACAGGGGGACCGGGGAGCTGTTTTTT. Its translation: CASFRDRGTGELFF.

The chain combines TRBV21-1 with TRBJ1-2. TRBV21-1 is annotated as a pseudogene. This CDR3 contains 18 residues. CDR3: CASFEERVRARELNGYTF. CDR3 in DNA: TGTGCCAGCTTTGAGGAACGGGTCCGGGCACGGGAGTTGAATGGCTACACCTTC.

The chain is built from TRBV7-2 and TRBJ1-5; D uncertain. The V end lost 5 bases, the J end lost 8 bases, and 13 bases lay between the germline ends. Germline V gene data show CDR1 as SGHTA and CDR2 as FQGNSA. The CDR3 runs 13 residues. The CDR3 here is CASSPRGLKPQHF. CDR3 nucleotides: TGTGCCAGCAGCCCTAGAGGACTTAAGCCCCAGCATTTT.

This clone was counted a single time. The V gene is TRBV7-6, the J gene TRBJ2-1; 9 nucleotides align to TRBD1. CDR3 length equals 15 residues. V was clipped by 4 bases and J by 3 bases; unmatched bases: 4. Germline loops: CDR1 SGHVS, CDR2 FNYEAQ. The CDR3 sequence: CASSSTTGGYNEQFF. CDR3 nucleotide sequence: TGTGCCAGCAGCTCCACGACAGGGGGCTACAATGAGCAGTTCTTC.